This TCR beta chain was identified during a study of human T cells and chemical hapten exposure. Study in general: DPC (0.01%) was patch tested on the upper back and read at 6 days.

Time point: pre-sensitization, week 0. Treatment of the sample: therapeutic diphenylcyclopropenone sensitization with weekly scalp DPC. Suited to DPC and affected by alopecia, the donors ranged from 18 to 70 years old. This clonotype was observed a handful of times. What it binds is not known. Notes on the study in general: DPC sensitization left the count of TCRs above 1 in 1000 unchanged. Against controls, expanded TCRs gave rise to significantly more large CDR3 similarity clusters.

In TCRdb, the RACE reads were re-called with MiXCR into one record per CDR3 protein. The sample includes 300,000 to 400,000 distinct CDR3 sequences, around 5.5% of them seen just once. Germline CDR1 LGHDT, CDR2 YNNKEL (reference sequence). The CDR3 sequence is 18 residues long. The V and J ends lost 2 bases and 5 bases, in that order; junction bases with no gene match: 12. This sequence joins TRBV3-1 and TRBJ2-2; the match to TRBD2 covers 9 bases. This sample comprised whole blood, obtained in connection with sensitization to the hapten diphenylcyclopropenone (DPC). The sequence came from a woman between 50 and 59 years old with alopecia areata. Some clones in this sample may be carry-over from other donors' samples. CDR3 in amino acids: CASSQLGASGIHTGELFF. The CDR3 region has the DNA TGTGCCAGCAGCCAATTGGGAGCTAGCGGGATACATACCGGGGAGCTGTTTTTT.